These T cell receptor beta chains were read from a single sample in a study of shared clonotypes between healthy human individuals. The assay was immunoSEQ multiplex PCR, and TCRdb's table has in-frame clones only and misses some. The sample includes more than 2 million clones, approximately 96% of them seen just once. Sequencing was done on a sample of naive CD4+ T cells sorted from blood. All receptors derive from a man aged 18-30 years in good health. Both conserved end residues are part of each CDR3. Fields, in order: V gene, J gene, clone size, D gene, CDR3 DNA, CDR3 protein. D genes are given only for firm matches. Not every row has a clone size; where given, it reads once, few, many or a size class.

TRBV19	TRBJ1-1	NA	NA	TGTGCCAGTAGTATAGGTGCAGGGCACACTGAAGCTTTCTTT	CASSIGAGHTEAFF
TRBV30	TRBJ2-5	NA	TRBD1	TGTGCCTGGAGTCAAGGACAGGCGCGAGAGACCCAGTACTTC	CAWSQGQARETQYF
TRBV30	TRBJ1-6	NA	TRBD1	TGTGCCTTTACCGGGACAGAAATGAGACTTAATTCACCCCTCCACTTT	CAFTGTEMRLNSPLHF
TRBV11-2	TRBJ2-1	NA	TRBD2	TGTGCCAGCACCCCAGGAGCGGGAGGCTCCTACAATGAGCAGTTCTTC	CASTPGAGGSYNEQFF
TRBV25-1	TRBJ2-3	NA	NA	TGTGCCAGCAGTGAATGGCGAGGTTGGCAGTATTTT	CASSEWRGWQYF
TRBV21-1	TRBJ2-7	NA	NA	TGTGCCGCCCTGCGCCCTGCCTACGAGCAGTACTTC	CAALRPAYEQYF
TRBV7-2	TRBJ2-7	NA	TRBD2	TGTGCCAGCAGCCCACGTAGCGGGAGGCCCAACGAGCAGTACTTC	CASSPRSGRPNEQYF
TRBV4-1	TRBJ2-5	NA	NA	TGCGCCAGCAGCCAAGAAGGCTGGGGGGAGACCCAGTACTTC	CASSQEGWGETQYF
TRBV19	TRBJ1-1	NA	NA	TGTGCCACAACCGAGGGGCCGCGTGCGAACACTGAAGCTTTCTTT	CATTEGPRANTEAFF
TRBV11-2	TRBJ2-2	NA	NA	TGTGCCAGCAGCCAGGGGCTTACTAACACCGGGGAGCTGTTTTTT	CASSQGLTNTGELFF
TRBV7-9	TRBJ2-1	NA	TRBD2	TGTGCCAGCAGTATAGGAGCGGGGGGAGTAGCCTATGAGCAGTTCTTC	CASSIGAGGVAYEQFF
TRBV6-1	TRBJ1-2	NA	NA	TGTGCCAGCAGTGAAGTAGTAGGACTCTATGGCTACACCTTC	CASSEVVGLYGYTF
TRBV28	TRBJ1-3	once	NA	TGTGCCAGCAGCCCAAAAGGGAACACCATATATTTT	CASSPKGNTIYF
TRBV5-1	TRBJ2-1	NA	TRBD2	TGCGCCAGCAGCCGGGGACTAGATCTGAGCAATGAGCAGTTCTTC	CASSRGLDLSNEQFF
TRBV19	TRBJ2-5	NA	NA	TGTGCCAGTAGTGGCCGCGCTCCAGAGACCCAGTACTTC	CASSGRAPETQYF
TRBV2	TRBJ1-6	once	NA	TGTGCCAGCAGTGAAGTCGAGGGTTCACCCCTCCACTTT	CASSEVEGSPLHF
TRBV6-6	TRBJ1-1	NA	NA	TGTGCCAGCAGTTACTCTGGAGGCTACACTGAAGCTTTCTTT	CASSYSGGYTEAFF
TRBV27	TRBJ1-5	NA	NA	TGTGCCAGCAGTTTACTCTCCGGGGGCGGGAGCAATCAGCCCCAGCATTTT	CASSLLSGGGSNQPQHF